This TCR beta chain is from a study of beta chain features in type 1 diabetes. Background on the study: No age, gender or cell yield differences were seen between patients and healthy donors.

Since all of the isolated RNA was reverse transcribed, expressed TCRB transcripts were what got sequenced. Repertoires were generated with immunoSEQ multiplex PCR, while TCRdb's copy carries only in-frame clones and drops some. Here the sample spans 200,000 to 300,000 clones, roughly a tenth being singletons. V was clipped by 5 bases and J by 6 bases, with 11 bases between them. Looked up from germline, CDR1 is MDHEN and CDR2 is SYDVKM. This CDR3 is 12 amino acids long. Findings and limits, study-wide: Among patients with Type 1 diabetes, TCRB CDR3s were moderately but significantly shorter in every one of the four CD4+ subsets. Comparison showed that naive, central memory and Treg TCRB repertoires appeared more similar among patients than among healthy donors.

On this clone itself: Its antigen remains unidentified.

CD4+ naive, central memory, regulatory and stem cell-like memory cells were sorted via CD45RO/CCR7/CD25/CD127/CD95/CD27. This receptor was identified in a man in his thirties or forties with type 1 diabetes. This chain links TRBV28 with TRBJ2-7; D gene uncertain. Sequences were obtained from naive CD4+ T cells from blood. CDR3 in amino acids: CASSPSLGEQYF. CDR3 nucleotides: TGTGCCAGCAGTCCATCTCTAGGCGAGCAGTACTTC.